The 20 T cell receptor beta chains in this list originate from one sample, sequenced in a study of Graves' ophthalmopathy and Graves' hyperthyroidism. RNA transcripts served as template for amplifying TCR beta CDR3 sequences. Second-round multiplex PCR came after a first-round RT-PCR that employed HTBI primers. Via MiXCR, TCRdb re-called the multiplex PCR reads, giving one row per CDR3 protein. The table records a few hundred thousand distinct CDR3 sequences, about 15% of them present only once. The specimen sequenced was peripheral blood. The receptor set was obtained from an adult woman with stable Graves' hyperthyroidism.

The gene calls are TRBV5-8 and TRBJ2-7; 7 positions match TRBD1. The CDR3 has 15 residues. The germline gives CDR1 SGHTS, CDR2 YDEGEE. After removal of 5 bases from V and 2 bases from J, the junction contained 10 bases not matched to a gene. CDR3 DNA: TGTGCCAGCAGGGCTAACCGGGACAGACCCTACGAGCAGTACTTC. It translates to CASRANRDRPYEQYF.

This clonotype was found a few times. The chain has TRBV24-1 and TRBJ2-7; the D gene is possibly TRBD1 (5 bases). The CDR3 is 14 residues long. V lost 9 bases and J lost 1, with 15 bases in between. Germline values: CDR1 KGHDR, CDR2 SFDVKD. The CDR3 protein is CATRSQGKSYEQYF. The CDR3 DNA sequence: TGTGCCACCCGCTCCCAGGGAAAGTCCTACGAGCAGTACTTC.

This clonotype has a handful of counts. CDR3 sequence reads: CASTGRGSGANVLTF. The CDR3 coding sequence is TGTGCCAGTACAGGGCGTGGGTCTGGGGCCAACGTCCTGACTTTC. V usage is TRBV28 and J usage is TRBJ2-6; D possibly corresponds to TRBD1 (6 bases). The CDR3 runs 15 residues. Per germline, CDR1 MDHEN and CDR2 SYDVKM. Trimming removed 9 bases at V and 1 base at J, with 13 bases between.

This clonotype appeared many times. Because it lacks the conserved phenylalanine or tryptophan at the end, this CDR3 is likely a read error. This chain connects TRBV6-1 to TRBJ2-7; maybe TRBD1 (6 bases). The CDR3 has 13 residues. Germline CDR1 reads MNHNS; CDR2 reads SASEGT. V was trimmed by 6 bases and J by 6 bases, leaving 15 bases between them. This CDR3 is CASRNRVKGEQYL. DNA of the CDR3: TGTGCCAGCAGGAACAGGGTTAAGGGCGAGCAGTACCTC.

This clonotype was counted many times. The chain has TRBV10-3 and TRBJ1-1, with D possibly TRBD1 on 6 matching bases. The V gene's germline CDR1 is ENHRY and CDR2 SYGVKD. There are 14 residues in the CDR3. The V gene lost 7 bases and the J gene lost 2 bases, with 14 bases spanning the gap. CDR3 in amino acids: CAITPDRSNTEAFF. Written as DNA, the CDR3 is TGTGCCATCACCCCCGACAGGAGTAACACTGAAGCTTTCTTT.

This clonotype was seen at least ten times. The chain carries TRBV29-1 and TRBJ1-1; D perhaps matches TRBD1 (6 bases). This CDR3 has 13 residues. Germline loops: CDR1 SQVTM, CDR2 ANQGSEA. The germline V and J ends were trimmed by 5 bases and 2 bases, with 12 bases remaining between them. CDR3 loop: CSVRRTANTEAFF. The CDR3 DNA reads TGCAGCGTTCGTCGGACAGCAAACACTGAAGCTTTCTTT.

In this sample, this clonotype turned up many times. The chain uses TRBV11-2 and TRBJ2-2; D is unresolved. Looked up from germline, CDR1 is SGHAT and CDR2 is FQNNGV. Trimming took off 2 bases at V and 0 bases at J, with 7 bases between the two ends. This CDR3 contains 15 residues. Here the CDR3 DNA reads TGTGCCAGCAGCTTATCCGGGCCGAACACCGGGGAGCTGTTTTTT. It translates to CASSLSGPNTGELFF.

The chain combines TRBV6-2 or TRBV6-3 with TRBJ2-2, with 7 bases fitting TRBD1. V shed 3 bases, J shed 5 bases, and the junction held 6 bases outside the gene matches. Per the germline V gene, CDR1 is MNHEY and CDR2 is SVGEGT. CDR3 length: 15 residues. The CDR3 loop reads CASSYQGVATGELFF. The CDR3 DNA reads TGTGCCAGCAGTTATCAGGGGGTGGCTACCGGGGAGCTGTTTTTT.

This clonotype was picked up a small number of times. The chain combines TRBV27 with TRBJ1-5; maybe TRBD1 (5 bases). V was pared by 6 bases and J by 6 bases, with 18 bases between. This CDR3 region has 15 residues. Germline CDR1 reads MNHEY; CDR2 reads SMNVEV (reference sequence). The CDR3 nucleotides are TGTGCCAGCAGGGAGGGGTCGGCTTCGGGTCAGCCCCAGCATTTT. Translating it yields CASREGSASGQPQHF.

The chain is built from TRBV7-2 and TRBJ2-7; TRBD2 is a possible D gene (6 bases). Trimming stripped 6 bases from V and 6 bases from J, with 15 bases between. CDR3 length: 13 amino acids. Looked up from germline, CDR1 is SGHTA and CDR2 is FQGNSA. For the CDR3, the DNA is TGTGCCAGCAGGACAAACGCGCGGGGCGAGCAGTACTTC. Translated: CASRTNARGEQYF.

DNA of the CDR3: TGTGCCAGCAGGACTGTTCTGAACACTGAAGCTTTCTTT. This sequence encodes CASRTVLNTEAFF. The rearrangement links TRBV6-1 to TRBJ1-1; D call uncertain. The germline V gene has CDR1 MNHNS and CDR2 SASEGT. The CDR3 length is 13 residues. The germline V and J ends were trimmed by 6 bases and 0 bases, with 8 bases remaining between them.

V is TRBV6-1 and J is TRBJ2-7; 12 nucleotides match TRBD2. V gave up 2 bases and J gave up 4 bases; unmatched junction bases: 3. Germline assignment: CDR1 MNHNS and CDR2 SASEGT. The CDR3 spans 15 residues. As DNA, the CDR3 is TGTGCCAGCAGTGAATCTAGCGGGGGGGCGTACGAGCAGTACTTC. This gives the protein CASSESSGGAYEQYF.

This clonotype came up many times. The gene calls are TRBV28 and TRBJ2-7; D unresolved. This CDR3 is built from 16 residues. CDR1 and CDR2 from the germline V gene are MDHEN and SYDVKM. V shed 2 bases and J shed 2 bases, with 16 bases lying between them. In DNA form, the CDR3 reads TGTGCCAGCAGTTTAATCTCTCGCGATGAACCCTACGAGCAGTACTTC. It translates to CASSLISRDEPYEQYF.

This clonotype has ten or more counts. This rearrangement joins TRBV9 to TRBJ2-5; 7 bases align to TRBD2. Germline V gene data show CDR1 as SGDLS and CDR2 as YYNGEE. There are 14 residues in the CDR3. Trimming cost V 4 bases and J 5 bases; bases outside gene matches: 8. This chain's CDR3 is CASSTQSGMETQYF. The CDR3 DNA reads TGTGCCAGCAGCACCCAAAGCGGGATGGAGACCCAGTACTTC.

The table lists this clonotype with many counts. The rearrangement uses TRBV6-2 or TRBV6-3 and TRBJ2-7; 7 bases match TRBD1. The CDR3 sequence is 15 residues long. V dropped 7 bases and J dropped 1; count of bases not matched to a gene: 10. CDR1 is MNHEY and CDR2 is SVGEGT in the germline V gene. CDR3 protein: CASNSPGQFSYEQYF. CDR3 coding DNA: TGTGCCAGCAACTCACCGGGACAGTTTTCCTACGAGCAGTACTTC.

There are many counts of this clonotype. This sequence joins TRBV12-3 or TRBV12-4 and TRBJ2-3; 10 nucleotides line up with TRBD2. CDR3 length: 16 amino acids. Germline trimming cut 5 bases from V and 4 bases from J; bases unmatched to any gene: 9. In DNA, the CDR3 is TGTGCCAGCAGTCCAAGACTAGCGGGTCTCGCAGATACGCAGTATTTT. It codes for CASSPRLAGLADTQYF.

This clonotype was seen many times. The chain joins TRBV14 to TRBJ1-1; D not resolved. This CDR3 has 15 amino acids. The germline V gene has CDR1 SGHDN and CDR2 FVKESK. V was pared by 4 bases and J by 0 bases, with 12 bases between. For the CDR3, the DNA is TGTGCCAGCAGCCCATCACCAGGATTGAACACTGAAGCTTTCTTT. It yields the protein CASSPSPGLNTEAFF. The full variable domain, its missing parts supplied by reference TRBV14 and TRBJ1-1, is EAGVTQFPSHSVIEKGQTVTLRCDPISGHDNLYWYRRVMGKEIKFLLHFVKESKQDESGMPNNRFLAERTGGTYSTLKVQPAELEDSGVYFCASSPSPGLNTEAFFGQGTRLTVV.

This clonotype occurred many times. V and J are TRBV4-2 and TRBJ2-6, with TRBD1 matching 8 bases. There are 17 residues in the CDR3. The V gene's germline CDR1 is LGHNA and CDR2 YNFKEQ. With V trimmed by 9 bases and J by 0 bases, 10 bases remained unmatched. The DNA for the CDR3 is TGTGCCAGTCCCCTCAGGGGGCCCCTCTCTGGGGCCAACGTCCTGACTTTC. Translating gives CASPLRGPLSGANVLTF.

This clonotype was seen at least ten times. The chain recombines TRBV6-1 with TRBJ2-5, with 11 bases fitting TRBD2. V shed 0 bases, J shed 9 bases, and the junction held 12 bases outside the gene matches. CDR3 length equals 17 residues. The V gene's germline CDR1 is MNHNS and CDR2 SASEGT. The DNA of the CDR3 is TGTGCCAGCAGTGAAGCGCGCGGAATAGCGGGAGGGGTTGCCCAGTACTTC. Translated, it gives CASSEARGIAGGVAQYF.

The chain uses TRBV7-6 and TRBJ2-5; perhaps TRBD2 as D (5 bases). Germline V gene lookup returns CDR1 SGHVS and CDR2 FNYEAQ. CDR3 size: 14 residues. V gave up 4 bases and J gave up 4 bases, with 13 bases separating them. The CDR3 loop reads CASSSSGVPETQYF. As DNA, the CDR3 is TGTGCCAGCAGCTCGTCCGGGGTCCCAGAGACCCAGTACTTC.